This TCR beta chain was found in a study of blood T cell repertoires in COVID-19 (dated by TCRdb to 2020 to 2022). Background on the whole study: Samples covering the acute and convalescent phases of COVID-19 were provided by collaborators in the United States, Italy and Spain. Sample metadata almost always included a de-identified subject ID, COVID-19 status, age in years and sex. The material from the prospective study consisted of cDNA or gDNA derived from T cells, B-cell-depleted T cells, or PBMCs. The dataset comprised deeply sampled blood TCRbeta repertoires from subjects exposed to, actively infected with, or recovered from COVID-19. A freely available public database, intended as a resource for researchers studying the immune response to SARS-CoV-2, is where the repertoires were released. Where HLA class I and class II types were available, the types were taken from metadata supplied by the sample provider, not from assay-based typing. The samples were drawn from the first 160 participants of the ongoing ImmuneRACE study and from 950 to 1,500 subjects provided by 6 global collaborators.

Comments on this clone: The clone's antigen remains unknown. It has no much larger one-base neighbor in the sample; base qualities were not kept.

The immunoSEQ Assay, a bias-controlled multiplex PCR, was used to amplify TCRbeta CDR3 regions from genomic DNA. The study's processing was this. The number of nucleated cells in each sample was estimated by amplification of reference gene primers within the assay. To quantify the absolute abundance of each unique TCRbeta CDR3 rearrangement, sequence reads were collapsed and filtered. Productive Simpson clonality was computed per sample as the square root of Simpson's diversity index over productive rearrangements. TCRdb mirrors the immuneACCESS table, restricted to in-frame sequences. Some clones are absent from its copies; in checked studies, under half trace to an unresolved V gene, and the reason for the others is unknown. The V and J calls and the clone size are those of that table, but D and trimming were determined from the DNA. The sample table contains 310,000 or so clones; only one count was recorded for around four fifths of them. Roughly 1.2% of the sample is in the top ten clones.

General conclusions and limits of the study: Clinical and demographic metadata were provided uncurated, with the amount varying by source and participant.

CDR1 and CDR2 are drawn from the germline V gene: SGDLS, YYNGEE. The cysteine opens and the phenylalanine closes a CDR3 of 15 amino acids. CDR3 DNA is the only sequence kept; it has 45 bases, read in frame from the first base. Trimming removed 3 bases from V and 6 bases from J; the gene matches leave 7 bases unexplained. Collaborating institutions collected whole blood in K2EDTA tubes following their own protocols. Collaborator samples were shipped for TCRbeta analysis as frozen whole blood, isolated PBMCs, or DNA extracted from either sample type. Recombination connected TRBV9 to TRBJ2-1, with TRBD1 identical over 9 junction bases. The sequencing sample was made of peripheral blood. This TCR was recovered from a woman aged 50 to 60 with acute or convalescent COVID-19. The sequenced DNA is TGTGCCAGCAGCGCCAGGAGGACAGGGGTCAATGAGCAGTTCTTC. Its coded protein is CASSARRTGVNEQFF.